Sequencing of this T cell receptor (beta chain) was carried out in a study of T cell repertoires in cytomegalovirus infection. The germline gives CDR1 SGHTA, CDR2 FQGTGA. The CDR3 loop spans 14 amino acids. Turning to this clonotype: Its matching antigen is unknown. The junction does not match germline at one end; this may be a read error.

TCRdb called the reads again in MiXCR, with one record for every CDR3 protein. The sample yields hundreds of thousands of distinct CDR3 sequences, approximately 30% seen once. The receptor's source is a human donor in good health (CMV status not recorded). Some clones in this sample may be carry-over from other donors' samples. The sample consisted of cultured CD8+ T cells from PBMCs, taken from culture after CMV antigen stimulation. The J gene is TRBJ1-1, the V gene TRBV7-3, with D possibly TRBD1 on 5 matching bases. CDR3 in amino acids: CASSFHGGNAEAFF. The CDR3 DNA follows: TGTGCCAGCAGCTTCCATGGGGGGAACGCTGAAGCTTTCTTT.